The text below deals with one T cell receptor (beta chain). Original processing methods: Counts of nucleated cells, estimated from reference gene primer amplification, were obtained. The assay was immunoSEQ multiplex PCR, and TCRdb's table has in-frame clones only and misses some. The V and J calls and clone size were taken over from that table, and D and trimming were inferred from the DNA. The sample gives hundreds of thousands of clones, roughly nine tenths of which show up once; roughly 1.1% is in the top ten. The source of the sample is a study of blood T cell repertoires in COVID-19. Across the study: The study drew acute and convalescent COVID-19 samples from the United States, Italy and Spain.

This CDR3 is 13 amino acids long. The germline V and J ends were trimmed by 4 bases and 0 bases, with 5 bases remaining between them. Germline CDR1 ENHRY, CDR2 SYGVKD. The rearrangement joins TRBV10-3 to TRBJ2-3, with D unresolved. This receptor was taken from a man in his thirties or forties who had recovered from COVID-19. The sample taken for sequencing was PBMCs or T cells enriched from blood (not recorded which). This CDR3 reads CAISGGSTDTQYF. The CDR3 DNA follows: TGTGCCATCAGTGGCGGAAGCACAGATACGCAGTATTTT.